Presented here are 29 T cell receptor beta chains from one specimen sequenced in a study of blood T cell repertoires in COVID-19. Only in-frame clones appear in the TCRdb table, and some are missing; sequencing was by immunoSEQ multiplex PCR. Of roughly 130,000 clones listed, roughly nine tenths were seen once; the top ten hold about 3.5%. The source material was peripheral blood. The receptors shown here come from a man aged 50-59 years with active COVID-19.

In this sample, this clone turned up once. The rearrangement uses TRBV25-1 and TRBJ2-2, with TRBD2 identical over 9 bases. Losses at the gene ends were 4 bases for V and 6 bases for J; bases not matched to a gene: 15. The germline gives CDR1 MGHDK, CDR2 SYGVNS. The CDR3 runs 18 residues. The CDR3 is CASSASSGSGGFAGELFF. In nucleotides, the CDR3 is TGTGCCAGCAGTGCATCCTCGGGAAGCGGGGGGTTCGCCGGGGAGCTGTTTTTT. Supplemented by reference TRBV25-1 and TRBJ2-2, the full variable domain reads EADIYQTPRYLVIGTGKKITLECSQTMGHDKMYWYQQDPGMELHLIHYSYGVNSTEKGDLSSESTVSRIRTEHFPLTLESARPSHTSQYLCASSASSGSGGFAGELFFGEGSRLTVL.

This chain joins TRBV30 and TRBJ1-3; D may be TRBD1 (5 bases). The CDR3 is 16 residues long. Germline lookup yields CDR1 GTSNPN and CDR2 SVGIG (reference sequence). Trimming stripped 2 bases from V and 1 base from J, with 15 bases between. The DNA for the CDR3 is TGTGCCTGGAGTCCACCCCCAGGGAATTCTGGAAACACCATATATTTT. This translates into CAWSPPPGNSGNTIYF.

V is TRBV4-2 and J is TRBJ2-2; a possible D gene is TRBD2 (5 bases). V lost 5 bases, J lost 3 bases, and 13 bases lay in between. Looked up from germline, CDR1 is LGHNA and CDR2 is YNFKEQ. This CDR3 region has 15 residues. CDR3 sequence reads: CASSNWRADTGELFF. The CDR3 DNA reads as TGTGCCAGCAGCAATTGGCGGGCGGACACCGGGGAGCTGTTTTTT.

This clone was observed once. In nucleotides, the CDR3 is TGTGCCAGCAGGGACAGATACAATGAGCAGTTCTTC. It yields the protein CASRDRYNEQFF. This chain links TRBV6-5 with TRBJ2-1; a weak D match, TRBD1 (6 bases). CDR3 length equals 12 residues. CDR1 and CDR2 from the germline V gene are MNHEY and SVGAGI. Trimming left V 6 bases short and J 4 bases short, with 7 bases between.

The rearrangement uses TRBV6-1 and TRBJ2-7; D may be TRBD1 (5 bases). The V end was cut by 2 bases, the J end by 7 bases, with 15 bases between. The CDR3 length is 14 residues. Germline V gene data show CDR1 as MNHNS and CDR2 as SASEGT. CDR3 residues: CASSESQGTREQYV. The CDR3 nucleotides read TGTGCCAGCAGTGAAAGCCAGGGAACGAGGGAGCAGTACGTC.

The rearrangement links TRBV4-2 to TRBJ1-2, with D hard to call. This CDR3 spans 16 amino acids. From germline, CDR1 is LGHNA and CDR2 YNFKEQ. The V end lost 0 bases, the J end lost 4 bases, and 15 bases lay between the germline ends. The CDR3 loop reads CASSQEAQTSVYGYTF. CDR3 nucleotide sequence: TGTGCCAGCAGCCAAGAGGCACAGACCTCTGTCTATGGCTACACCTTC.

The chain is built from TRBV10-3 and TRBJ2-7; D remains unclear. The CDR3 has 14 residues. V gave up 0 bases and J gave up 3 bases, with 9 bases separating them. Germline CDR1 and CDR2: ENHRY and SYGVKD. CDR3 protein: CAISESGGFYEQYV. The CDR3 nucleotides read TGTGCCATCAGTGAGTCTGGCGGATTCTACGAGCAGTACGTC.

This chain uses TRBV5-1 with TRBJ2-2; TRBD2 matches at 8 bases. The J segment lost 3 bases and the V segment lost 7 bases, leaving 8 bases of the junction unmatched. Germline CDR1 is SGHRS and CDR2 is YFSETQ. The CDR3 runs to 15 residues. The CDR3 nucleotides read TGCGCCAGCTCCACAGCGGGAGAAGACACCGGGGAGCTGTTTTTT. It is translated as CASSTAGEDTGELFF.

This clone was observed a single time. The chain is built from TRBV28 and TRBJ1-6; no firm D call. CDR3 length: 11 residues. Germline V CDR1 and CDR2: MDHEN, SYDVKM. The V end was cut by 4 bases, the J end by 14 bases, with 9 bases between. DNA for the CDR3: TGTGCCAGCAGTTCCGGTGTGACCCTCCACTTT. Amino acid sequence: CASSSGVTLHF.

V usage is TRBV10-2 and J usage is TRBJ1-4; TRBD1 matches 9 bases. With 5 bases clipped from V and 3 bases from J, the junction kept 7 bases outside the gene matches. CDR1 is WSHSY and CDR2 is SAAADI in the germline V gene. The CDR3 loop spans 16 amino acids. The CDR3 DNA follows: TGCGCCAGCAGTAAGAACAGGGGGCGGTCTAATGAAAAACTGTTTTTT. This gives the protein CASSKNRGRSNEKLFF.

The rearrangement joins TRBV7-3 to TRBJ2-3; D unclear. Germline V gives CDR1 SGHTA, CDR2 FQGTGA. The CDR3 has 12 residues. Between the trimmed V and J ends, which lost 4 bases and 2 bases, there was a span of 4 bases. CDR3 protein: CASSSYTDTQYF. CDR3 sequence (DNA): TGTGCCAGCAGCTCCTACACAGATACGCAGTATTTT.

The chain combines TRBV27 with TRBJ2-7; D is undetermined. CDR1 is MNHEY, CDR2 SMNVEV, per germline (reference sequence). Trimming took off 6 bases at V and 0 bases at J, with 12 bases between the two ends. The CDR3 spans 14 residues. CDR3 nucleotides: TGTGCCAGCAGCGACTTGTTAAGCTCCTACGAGCAGTACGTC. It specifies CASSDLLSSYEQYV.

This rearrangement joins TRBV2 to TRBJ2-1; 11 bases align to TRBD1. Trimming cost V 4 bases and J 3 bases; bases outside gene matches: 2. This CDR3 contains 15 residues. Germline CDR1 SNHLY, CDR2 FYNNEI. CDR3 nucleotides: TGTGCCAGCAGTGGGGACAGGGGGAACTACAATGAGCAGTTCTTC. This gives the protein CASSGDRGNYNEQFF. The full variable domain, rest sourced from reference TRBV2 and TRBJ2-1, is EPEVTQTPSHQVTQMGQEVILRCVPISNHLYFYWYRQILGQKVEFLVSFYNNEISEKSEIFDDQFSVERPDGSNFTLKIRSTKLEDSAMYFCASSGDRGNYNEQFFGPGTRLTVL.

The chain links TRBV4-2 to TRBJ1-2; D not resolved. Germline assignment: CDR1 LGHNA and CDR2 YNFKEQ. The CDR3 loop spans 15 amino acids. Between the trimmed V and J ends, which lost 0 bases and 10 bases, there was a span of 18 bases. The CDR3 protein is CASSQDLRGPGDYTF. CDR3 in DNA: TGTGCCAGCAGCCAAGATCTGCGAGGGCCTGGAGACTACACCTTC.

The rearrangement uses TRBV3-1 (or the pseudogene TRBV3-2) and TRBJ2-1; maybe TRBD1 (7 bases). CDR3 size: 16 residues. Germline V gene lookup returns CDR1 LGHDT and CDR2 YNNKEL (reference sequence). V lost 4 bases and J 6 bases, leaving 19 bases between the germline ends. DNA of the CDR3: TGTGCCAGCAGCCGACAGGGAGCACTAGCCGTCAATGAGCAGTTCTTC. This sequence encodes CASSRQGALAVNEQFF.

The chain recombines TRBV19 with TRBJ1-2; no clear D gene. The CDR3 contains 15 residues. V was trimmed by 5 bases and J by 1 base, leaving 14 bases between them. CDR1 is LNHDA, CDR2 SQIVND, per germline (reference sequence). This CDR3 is CASSPGVQINYGYTF. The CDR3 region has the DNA TGTGCCAGTAGTCCCGGGGTCCAAATTAACTATGGCTACACCTTC.

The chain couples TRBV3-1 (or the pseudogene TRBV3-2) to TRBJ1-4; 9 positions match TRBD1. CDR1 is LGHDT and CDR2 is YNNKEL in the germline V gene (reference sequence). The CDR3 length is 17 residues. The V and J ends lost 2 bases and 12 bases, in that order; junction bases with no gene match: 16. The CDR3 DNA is TGTGCCAGCAGCCAACCAGACCCCGGGACAGGGCCCTGGGAACTGTTTTTT. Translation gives CASSQPDPGTGPWELFF.

The CDR3 sequence is CASSSLAGGPHTQYF. CDR3 bases: TGCGCCAGCAGTTCACTAGCGGGGGGGCCCCATACGCAGTATTTT. The chain joins TRBV10-2 to TRBJ2-3, with 13 positions matching TRBD2. V was pared by 5 bases and J by 7 bases, with 6 bases of the junction left unmatched. Germline CDR1 is WSHSY and CDR2 is SAAADI. This CDR3 has 15 amino acids.

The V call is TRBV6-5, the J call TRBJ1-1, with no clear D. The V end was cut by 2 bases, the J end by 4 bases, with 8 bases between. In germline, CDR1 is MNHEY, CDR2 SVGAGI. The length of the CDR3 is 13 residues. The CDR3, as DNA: TGTGCCAGCAGTTACGGTTCGGGCACTGAAGCTTTCTTT. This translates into CASSYGSGTEAFF.

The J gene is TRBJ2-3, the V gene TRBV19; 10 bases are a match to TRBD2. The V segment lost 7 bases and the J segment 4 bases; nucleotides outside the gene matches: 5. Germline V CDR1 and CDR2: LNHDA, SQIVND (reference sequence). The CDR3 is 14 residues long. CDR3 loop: CASNPAGGPDTQYF. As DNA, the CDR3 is TGTGCCAGTAATCCAGCGGGAGGGCCAGATACGCAGTATTTT.

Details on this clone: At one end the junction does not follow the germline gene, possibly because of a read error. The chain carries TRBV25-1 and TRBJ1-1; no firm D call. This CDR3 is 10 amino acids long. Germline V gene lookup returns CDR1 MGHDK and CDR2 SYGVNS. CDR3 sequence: CASFGSRKEF. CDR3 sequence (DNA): TGTGCCAGCTTTGGATCTAGAAAGGAATTT. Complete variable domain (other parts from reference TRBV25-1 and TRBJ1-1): EADIYQTPRYLVIGTGKKITLECSQTMGHDKMYWYQQDPGMELHLIHYSYGVNSTEKGDLSSESTVSRIRTEHFPLTLESARPSHTSQYLCASFGSRKEFGQGTRLTVV.

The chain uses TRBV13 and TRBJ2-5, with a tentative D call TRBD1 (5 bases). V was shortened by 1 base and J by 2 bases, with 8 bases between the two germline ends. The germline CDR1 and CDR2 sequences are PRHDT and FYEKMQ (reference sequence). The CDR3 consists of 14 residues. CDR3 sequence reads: CASSLVPGQETQYF. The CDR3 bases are TGTGCCAGCAGCTTAGTTCCAGGGCAAGAGACCCAGTACTTC.

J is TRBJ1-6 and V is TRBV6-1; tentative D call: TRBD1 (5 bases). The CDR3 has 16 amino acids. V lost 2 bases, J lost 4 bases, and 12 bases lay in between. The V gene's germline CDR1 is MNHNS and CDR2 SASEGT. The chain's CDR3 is CASSESQGKYNSPLHF. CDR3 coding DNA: TGTGCCAGCAGTGAATCCCAGGGTAAATATAATTCACCCCTCCACTTT.

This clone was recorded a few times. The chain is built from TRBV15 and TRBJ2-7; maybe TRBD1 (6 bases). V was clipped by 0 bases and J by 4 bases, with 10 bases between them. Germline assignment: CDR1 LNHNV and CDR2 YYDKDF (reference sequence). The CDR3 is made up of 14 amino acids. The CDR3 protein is CATSREQGRYEQYF. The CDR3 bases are TGTGCCACCAGCAGAGAACAGGGAAGGTACGAGCAGTACTTC.

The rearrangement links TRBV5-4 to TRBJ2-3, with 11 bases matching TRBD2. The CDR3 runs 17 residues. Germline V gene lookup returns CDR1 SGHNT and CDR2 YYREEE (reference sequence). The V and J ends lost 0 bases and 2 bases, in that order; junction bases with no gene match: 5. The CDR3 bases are TGTGCCAGCAGCTTGGGGACTAGCGGGCCCCCCACAGATACGCAGTATTTT. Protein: CASSLGTSGPPTDTQYF. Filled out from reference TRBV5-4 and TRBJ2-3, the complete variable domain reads ETGVTQSPTHLIKTRGQQVTLRCSSQSGHNTVSWYQQALGQGPQFIFQYYREEENGRGNFPPRFSGLQFPNYSSELNVNALELDDSALYLCASSLGTSGPPTDTQYFGPGTRLTVL.

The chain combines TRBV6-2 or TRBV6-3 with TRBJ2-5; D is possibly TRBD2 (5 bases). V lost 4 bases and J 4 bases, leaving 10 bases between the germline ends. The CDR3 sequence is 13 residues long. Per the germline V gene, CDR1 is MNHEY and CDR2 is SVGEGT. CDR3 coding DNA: TGTGCCAGCAGTTCCGGGGTACGAGAGACCCAGTACTTC. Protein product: CASSSGVRETQYF.

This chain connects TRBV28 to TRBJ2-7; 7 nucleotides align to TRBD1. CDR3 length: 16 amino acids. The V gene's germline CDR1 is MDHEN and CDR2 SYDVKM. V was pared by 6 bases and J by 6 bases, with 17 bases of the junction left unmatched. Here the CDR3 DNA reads TGTGCCAGCAGACGATCAGGGGGACCTCGGGTCGGCGAGCAGTACTTC. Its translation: CASRRSGGPRVGEQYF.

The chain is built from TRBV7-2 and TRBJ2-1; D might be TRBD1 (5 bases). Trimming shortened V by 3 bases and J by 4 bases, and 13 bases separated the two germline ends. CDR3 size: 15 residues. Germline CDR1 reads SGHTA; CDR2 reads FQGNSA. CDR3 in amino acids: CASSFRSGSYNEQFF. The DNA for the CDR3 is TGTGCCAGCAGCTTCCGGTCAGGGTCTTACAATGAGCAGTTCTTC.

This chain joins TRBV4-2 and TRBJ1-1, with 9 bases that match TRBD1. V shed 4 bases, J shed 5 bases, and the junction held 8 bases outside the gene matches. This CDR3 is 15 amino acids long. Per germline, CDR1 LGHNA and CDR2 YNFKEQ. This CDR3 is CASSRGGTGNTEAFF. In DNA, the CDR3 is TGTGCCAGCAGCCGAGGAGGGACAGGGAATACTGAAGCTTTCTTT.